The 30 T cell receptor beta chains below were found in one sample sequenced in a study of T-cell reconstitution after alpha-beta-depleted transplantation in children. Study-level points and caveats: A year post-transplant, T-cell counts and diversity derived mostly from newly produced T cells.

These receptors' targets are unknown. The TCRbeta library incorporated unique molecular identifiers. Each CDR3 protein gets one entry after TCRdb re-called the PCR reads with MiXCR. The data show about 300,000 distinct CDR3 sequences, almost 8% seen once. The sequencing here drew on peripheral blood, taken 360 days after TCRalphabeta/CD19-depleted stem cell transplant. These receptors all come from a female patient aged 2-9 years who had a stem cell transplant for Fanconi anemia, so the T cells may come from the graft donor.

There are many counts of this clonotype. The genes are TRBV27 and TRBJ1-2; the D is unclear. Trimming stripped 4 bases from V and 6 bases from J, with 9 bases between. This CDR3 contains 12 residues. Germline V gene sequence: CDR1 MNHEY, CDR2 SMNVEV (reference sequence). The CDR3 DNA reads TGTGCCAGCAGTTACCCCGAGAATGGCTACACCTTC. This gives the protein CASSYPENGYTF.

Comment on this clonotype: Relative to the germline gene, one junction end is altered; a read error may explain this. The chain joins TRBV6-5 to TRBJ1-5, with D uncertain. Germline CDR1 MNHEY, CDR2 SVGAGI. The CDR3 spans 12 residues. The CDR3 is CASRRFNQPQHF. CDR3 bases: TGTGCAAGCAGGAGGTTCAATCAGCCCCAGCATTTT.

This clonotype has at least ten counts. The CDR3 sequence is CASSFLGHEQFF. DNA for the CDR3: TGTGCCAGCAGTTTTCTGGGCCATGAGCAGTTCTTC. This rearrangement joins TRBV6-2 or TRBV6-3 to TRBJ2-1; D is undetermined. The CDR3 extends over 12 amino acids. Trimming shortened V by 4 bases and J by 8 bases, and 9 bases separated the two germline ends. Germline CDR1 MNHEY, CDR2 SVGEGT.

The chain couples TRBV7-9 to TRBJ1-4; D uncertain. V lost 5 bases and J lost 8, with 12 bases in between. The CDR3 totals 13 residues. Germline V gives CDR1 SEHNR, CDR2 FQNEAQ (reference sequence). CDR3 coding DNA: TGTGCCAGCAGCCGTCACATGGAAGAAAAACTGTTTTTT. It translates to CASSRHMEEKLFF.

This clonotype was picked up a small number of times. The chain couples TRBV5-6 to TRBJ2-7; D not resolved. The CDR3 spans 13 residues. Looked up from germline, CDR1 is SGHDT and CDR2 is YYEEEE. Trimming stripped 4 bases from V and 7 bases from J, with 15 bases between. Here the CDR3 DNA reads TGTGCCAGCAGCCACGCAGGTACCGGGGAGCAGTACTTC. This translates into CASSHAGTGEQYF. Using reference TRBV5-6 and TRBJ2-7 for the parts outside the CDR3, the full variable domain is DAGVTQSPTHLIKTRGQQVTLRCSPKSGHDTVSWYQQALGQGPQFIFQYYEEEERQRGNFPDRFSGHQFPNYSSELNVNALLLGDSALYLCASSHAGTGEQYFGPGTRLTVT.

Ten or more counts support this clonotype. This chain joins TRBV20-1 and TRBJ2-1; no reliable D call. CDR1 is DFQATT, CDR2 SNEGSKA, per germline (reference sequence). The CDR3 loop spans 15 amino acids. Trimming took off 0 bases at V and 2 bases at J, with 11 bases between the two ends. CDR3 in amino acids: CSAREAHMPYNEQFF. The CDR3 DNA follows: TGCAGTGCTAGAGAAGCGCACATGCCCTACAATGAGCAGTTCTTC.

This rearrangement joins TRBV6-2 or TRBV6-3 to TRBJ2-7, with a possible D match to TRBD2 (6 bases). CDR1 is MNHEY, CDR2 SVGEGT, per germline. This CDR3 is built from 15 residues. V was shortened by 0 bases and J by 6 bases, with 15 bases between the two germline ends. The CDR3 region has the DNA TGTGCCAGCAGTTACTCGCCTGCGCGGGGCCCCGAGCAGTACTTC. It yields the protein CASSYSPARGPEQYF.

At least ten counts were recorded for this clonotype. The chain couples TRBV9 to TRBJ1-1; D gene unclear. The CDR3 totals 10 residues. V was shortened by 2 bases and J by 6 bases, with 2 bases between the two germline ends. Per the germline V gene, CDR1 is SGDLS and CDR2 is YYNGEE. CDR3 bases: TGTGCCAGCAGCGTGGCTGAAGCTTTCTTT. Translated, it gives CASSVAEAFF.

This chain joins TRBV21-1 and TRBJ2-1; TRBD2 is the table's D call, not checked against the DNA. TRBV21-1 is reported as a pseudogene. This CDR3 is built from 15 residues. The CDR3 DNA sequence: TGTGCCAGCAGCAATCGACTAGCCCCCTACAATGAGCAGTTCTTC. Translating gives CASSNRLAPYNEQFF.

This clonotype appeared a few times. J is TRBJ2-1 and V is TRBV10-3; D is ambiguous. Trimming took 1 base from V and 7 from J, leaving 5 bases between them. This CDR3 region has 12 residues. Germline lookup yields CDR1 ENHRY and CDR2 SYGVKD. For the CDR3, the DNA is TGTGCCATCAGTGAGTTGGGAAATGAGCAGTTCTTC. Protein: CAISELGNEQFF.

This rearrangement joins TRBV5-5 to TRBJ1-1; TRBD1 is a possible D gene (5 bases). This CDR3 comprises 12 residues. Germline values: CDR1 SGHKS, CDR2 YYEKEE (reference sequence). V lost 7 bases and J 5 bases, leaving 12 bases between the germline ends. For the CDR3, the DNA is TGTGCCAGCTACCTCCCAGGGACTGAAGCTTTCTTT. As protein: CASYLPGTEAFF.

At least ten counts were recorded for this clonotype. This chain links TRBV12-3 or TRBV12-4 with TRBJ2-1, with TRBD2 matching 13 bases. V dropped 6 bases and J dropped 9; count of bases not matched to a gene: 8. This CDR3 comprises 15 residues. CDR3 region: CASSRGLAGVAEQFF. CDR3 coding DNA: TGTGCCAGCAGCCGTGGACTAGCGGGAGTAGCTGAGCAGTTCTTC.

At least ten counts were recorded for this clonotype. The V call is TRBV12-3 or TRBV12-4, the J call TRBJ2-7, with D possibly matching TRBD1 (6 bases). This CDR3 has 13 amino acids. V was clipped by 3 bases and J by 3 bases, with 9 bases between them. CDR3 in amino acids: CASSLQDSYEQYF. The DNA for the CDR3 is TGTGCCAGCAGTTTGCAGGACAGCTACGAGCAGTACTTC.

This clonotype was counted at least ten times. The chain recombines TRBV28 with TRBJ2-7; D could derive from TRBD1 or TRBD2 (5 bases each). Germline-derived CDR1 and CDR2 are MDHEN and SYDVKM. The CDR3 extends over 16 amino acids. Between the trimmed V and J ends, which lost 3 bases and 3 bases, there was a span of 18 bases. The CDR3 sequence: CASSFYSHQGRYEQYF. The CDR3 DNA is TGTGCCAGCAGTTTCTATTCCCACCAGGGACGCTACGAGCAGTACTTC.

This clonotype was observed many times. The CDR3 protein is CASSYIPGQGNTGELFF. The CDR3 nucleotides read TGTGCCAGCAGTTACATACCGGGACAGGGGAACACCGGGGAGCTGTTTTTT. J is TRBJ2-2 and V is TRBV6-5, with 9 bases matching TRBD1. Germline assignment: CDR1 MNHEY and CDR2 SVGAGI. CDR3 length: 17 residues. Trimming at V came to 2 bases and at J to 1 base, leaving 5 bases not matched to a gene.

This clonotype was counted ten times or more. The V gene is TRBV12-3 or TRBV12-4, the J gene TRBJ1-6; TRBD1 aligns across 9 bases. V dropped 6 bases and J dropped 7; count of bases not matched to a gene: 13. The CDR3 sequence is 17 residues long. In nucleotides, the CDR3 is TGTGCCAGCAGGACGACACCAACCGGGACAGGGAATTCACCCCTCCACTTT. Translation gives CASRTTPTGTGNSPLHF.

This clonotype was seen a handful of times. The J gene is TRBJ1-2, the V gene TRBV20-1, with 10 positions matching TRBD1. The CDR3 consists of 15 residues. Trimming at V came to 5 bases and at J to 2 bases, leaving 8 bases not matched to a gene. The germline V gene encodes CDR1 DFQATT and CDR2 SNEGSKA (reference sequence). Here the CDR3 DNA reads TGCAGTGCTTCTGCCTTGACAGGGGGCAACTATGGCTACACCTTC. It codes for CSASALTGGNYGYTF.

This clonotype occurred many times. The V gene is TRBV5-5, the J gene TRBJ2-3; 12 bases fit TRBD2. Losses at the gene ends were 0 bases for V and 10 bases for J; bases not matched to a gene: 3. There are 14 residues in the CDR3. Germline V gives CDR1 SGHKS, CDR2 YYEKEE (reference sequence). The CDR3 loop reads CASSLATSGGSQYF. In DNA form, the CDR3 reads TGTGCCAGCAGCTTGGCCACTAGCGGGGGGTCGCAGTATTTT.

This clonotype was seen at least ten times. The chain is built from TRBV27 and TRBJ1-4; D is uncertain. Trimming removed 0 bases at V and 6 bases at J, with 14 bases between. The CDR3 length is 16 residues. CDR1 and CDR2 from the germline V gene are MNHEY and SMNVEV (reference sequence). CDR3 loop: CASSLSIRGNYEKLFF. In DNA, the CDR3 is TGTGCCAGCAGTTTATCGATCCGAGGAAACTATGAAAAACTGTTTTTT.

At least ten counts were recorded for this clonotype. The chain has TRBV6-1 and TRBJ2-1; 8 nucleotides match TRBD2. Germline lookup yields CDR1 MNHNS and CDR2 SASEGT. This CDR3 has 13 residues. The J segment lost 3 bases and the V segment lost 6 bases, leaving 1 base of the junction unmatched. The CDR3 bases are TGTGCCAGCAGGGGGACTAGCTACAATGAGCAGTTCTTC. It encodes CASRGTSYNEQFF.

This clonotype was detected ten times or more. The chain combines TRBV6-5 with TRBJ2-3; 9 bases map to TRBD1. The CDR3 is 16 residues long. V shed 0 bases, J shed 2 bases, and the junction held 3 bases outside the gene matches. Germline V CDR1 and CDR2: MNHEY, SVGAGI. The CDR3 DNA follows: TGTGCCAGCAGTTACTCGGGACAGGGCCTCACAGATACGCAGTATTTT. Encoded protein: CASSYSGQGLTDTQYF.

Ten or more counts support this clonotype. This chain joins TRBV20-1 and TRBJ1-1, with D unclear. CDR1 and CDR2 from the germline V gene are DFQATT and SNEGSKA (reference sequence). CDR3 length: 15 residues. Trimming took off 3 bases at V and 0 bases at J, with 14 bases between the two ends. CDR3 protein: CSASNGNLMNTEAFF. The CDR3, as DNA: TGCAGTGCTAGTAACGGAAACCTAATGAACACTGAAGCTTTCTTT.

As concerns this clonotype: A single base separates this from a much larger clone, so it may be a read error. The chain is built from TRBV4-2 and TRBJ1-1; D uncertain. The ends were cut back, 9 bases at V and 6 bases at J, with 20 bases in the middle. This CDR3 has 14 residues. The V gene's germline CDR1 is LGHNA and CDR2 YNFKEQ. The CDR3: CARSSRSPDAEAFF. CDR3 nucleotides: TGTGCCAGGAGCTCCCGGTCCCCGGACGCTGAAGCTTTCTTT.

The chain combines TRBV18 with TRBJ2-5; D is unresolved. The CDR3 loop spans 16 amino acids. Germline assignment: CDR1 KGHSH and CDR2 LQKENI. V was cut by 3 bases and J by 4 bases, with 18 bases left in between. CDR3 region: CASSPTPRTAGETQYF. The CDR3 DNA follows: TGTGCCAGCTCACCTACACCGCGGACCGCAGGAGAGACCCAGTACTTC. Complete variable domain (other parts from reference TRBV18 and TRBJ2-5): NAGVMQNPRHLVRRRGQEARLRCSPMKGHSHVYWYRQLPEEGLKFMVYLQKENIIDESGMPKERFSAEFPKEGPSILRIQQVVRGDSAAYFCASSPTPRTAGETQYFGPGTRLLVL.

The sample holds many counts of this clonotype. The V and J genes are TRBV11-2 and TRBJ2-3; 7 nucleotides match TRBD2. V shed 5 bases and J 5 bases; nucleotides not matched to a gene: 10. The CDR3 is 15 amino acids. Germline V gives CDR1 SGHAT, CDR2 FQNNGV. The CDR3 loop is CASSRRRGILDTQYF. The CDR3 region has the DNA TGTGCCAGCAGCCGGCGGCGGGGGATACTAGATACGCAGTATTTT.

At least ten counts were recorded for this clonotype. J is TRBJ2-7 and V is TRBV5-1; 7 bases match TRBD2. This CDR3 has 14 amino acids. The J segment lost 7 bases and the V segment lost 4 bases, leaving 11 bases of the junction unmatched. Germline V gene sequence: CDR1 SGHRS, CDR2 YFSETQ. The CDR3 DNA follows: TGCGCCAGCAGCCCAGGGACTACCTACTTTGAGCAGTACTTC. Amino acids: CASSPGTTYFEQYF.

The rearrangement joins TRBV20-1 to TRBJ2-1; TRBD2 aligns across 7 bases. In germline, CDR1 is DFQATT, CDR2 SNEGSKA (reference sequence). The CDR3 totals 14 residues. Germline trimming cut 5 bases from V and 2 bases from J; bases unmatched to any gene: 6. For the CDR3, the DNA is TGCAGTGCTCCCGAGCGGGGAACCTACAATGAGCAGTTCTTC. Translating it yields CSAPERGTYNEQFF.

This chain uses TRBV10-2 with TRBJ2-3; weak D call: TRBD1 (7 bases). CDR3 length: 16 residues. Trimming pared 5 bases from V and 3 bases from J, leaving 18 bases between. CDR1 is WSHSY and CDR2 is SAAADI in the germline V gene. The CDR3 DNA reads as TGCGCCAGCAGTCTACTCAGGGGGGTTCGGACAGATACGCAGTATTTT. Translation gives CASSLLRGVRTDTQYF.

The V and J genes are TRBV19 and TRBJ1-1; TRBD1 aligns across 7 bases. CDR1 LNHDA and CDR2 SQIVND come from the germline V gene (reference sequence). The CDR3 covers 15 residues. Trimming took 9 bases from V and 1 from J; bases not matched to a gene: 11. The chain's CDR3 is CASHRDRVQNTEAFF. CDR3 nucleotides: TGTGCCAGCCACCGGGACAGAGTACAGAACACTGAAGCTTTCTTT.

The J gene is TRBJ2-1, the V gene TRBV30, with a tentative D call TRBD1 (6 bases). V lost 0 bases, J lost 8 bases, and 20 bases lay in between. The CDR3 is 16 residues long. The V gene's germline CDR1 is GTSNPN and CDR2 SVGIG (reference sequence). The CDR3 region has the DNA TGTGCCTGGAGTGTACCAAGACCCCAGGGGATCGATGAGCAGTTCTTC. Its translation is CAWSVPRPQGIDEQFF.